This record concerns one T cell receptor beta chain sequence. Antigen specificity is unknown. Here immunoSEQ multiplex PCR was the method, and the copy in TCRdb shows in-frame clones only, minus some. This table holds around 700,000 clones, approximately 75% found once. The data belong to a study of shared clonotypes between healthy human individuals. Whole-study findings and limits: Roughly 5% of naive CD4 clonotypes were shared across a few donors.

V gave up 5 bases and J gave up 9 bases; unmatched junction bases: 6. CDR1 is MNHEY and CDR2 is SVGAGI in the germline V gene. The CDR3 has 14 residues. V is TRBV6-5 and J is TRBJ2-1; TRBD1 matches at 11 bases. Sample: memory CD4+ T cells sorted from blood. Subset indicated: CD45RA-negative fraction. This TCR derives from a woman under 40 in good health. The CDR3 region has the DNA TGTGCCAGCAGTCGAGGACAGGGGGCGGGTGAGCAGTTCTTC. It translates to CASSRGQGAGEQFF.